The 21 T cell receptor beta chains reported below all come from one sample, sequenced in a study of OX40 agonist ivuxolimab in advanced cancers. Receptor amplification or capture employed the immunoSEQ multiplex PCR assay. TCRdb obtained this table from immuneACCESS and retained in-frame rearrangements with V and J assigned. These tables miss some clones; where compared with another copy, unresolved V genes account for less than half of the shortfall, and the remainder is unexplained. This sample comprises under 70,000 clones, roughly 86% of them detected only once. The ten largest make up roughly 13% of the sample. The sample in question was CD4+ or CD8+ T cells sorted from blood, obtained in a trial of the OX40 agonist ivuxolimab. The origin of the receptors is an adult with an advanced solid tumor such as melanoma, head and neck, liver or kidney cancer.

This clone was seen many times. This chain joins TRBV7-2 and TRBJ2-6; TRBD1 matches at 7 bases. CDR3 length: 15 amino acids. Germline V gene data show CDR1 as SGHTA and CDR2 as FQGNSA. The V gene end was trimmed by 6 bases and the J gene end by 4 bases; junction bases not matched to a gene: 6. The CDR3 coding sequence is TGTGCCAGCAGGCTCAGGGGGAGAGGGGCCAACGTCCTGACTTTC. Its protein is CASRLRGRGANVLTF. The variable domain in full, with the rest retrieved from reference TRBV7-2 and TRBJ2-6, is GAGVSQSPSNKVTEKGKDVELRCDPISGHTALYWYRQSLGQGLEFLIYFQGNSAPDKSGLPSDRFSAERTGGSVSTLTIQRTQQEDSAVYLCASRLRGRGANVLTFGAGSRLTVL.

This clone has just one count. The gene calls are TRBV6-1 and TRBJ2-1; 8 bases match TRBD2. Germline CDR1 reads MNHNS; CDR2 reads SASEGT. Unmatched junction bases numbered 13, after V lost 2 bases and J lost 7 bases. The CDR3 contains 17 residues. The CDR3: CASSERERRGAVNEQFF. CDR3 nucleotide sequence: TGTGCCAGCAGTGAACGAGAGAGGCGGGGGGCGGTGAATGAGCAGTTCTTC.

The V call is TRBV7-2, the J call TRBJ2-3; D call uncertain. Germline CDR1 is SGHTA and CDR2 is FQGNSA. This CDR3 has 13 amino acids. V was clipped by 3 bases and J by 4 bases, with 8 bases between them. CDR3 sequence reads: CASSFGVADTQYF. Here the CDR3 DNA reads TGTGCCAGCAGCTTCGGAGTCGCAGATACGCAGTATTTT.

For this clone: It may be a read error: a sequence one base away is much more abundant. This same CDR3 is encoded by further DNA sequences in the sample. The chain has TRBV6-5 and TRBJ1-1; D remains ambiguous. Trimming took off 2 bases at V and 3 bases at J, with 10 bases between the two ends. Per the germline V gene, CDR1 is MNHEY and CDR2 is SVGAGI. The CDR3 totals 14 residues. The CDR3 loop reads CASSYGGEDTEAFF. CDR3 coding DNA: TGTGCCAGCAGTTACGGTGGGGAGGACACTGAAGCTTTCTTT.

The rearrangement joins TRBV5-6 to TRBJ2-7; D not certain. The germline CDR1 and CDR2 sequences are SGHDT and YYEEEE. The V end was cut by 4 bases, the J end by 0 bases, with 5 bases between. This CDR3 region has 12 residues. The CDR3 protein is CASSPSSYEQYF. CDR3 DNA sequence: TGTGCCAGCAGCCCGAGCTCCTACGAGCAGTACTTC. Supplemented by reference TRBV5-6 and TRBJ2-7, the full variable domain reads DAGVTQSPTHLIKTRGQQVTLRCSPKSGHDTVSWYQQALGQGPQFIFQYYEEEERQRGNFPDRFSGHQFPNYSSELNVNALLLGDSALYLCASSPSSYEQYFGPGTRLTVT.

CDR3: CASSFWQGDNEQFF. The CDR3 DNA reads TGTGCCAGCAGTTTCTGGCAGGGGGACAATGAGCAGTTCTTC. The chain joins TRBV27 to TRBJ2-1; 7 nucleotides align to TRBD1. With 3 bases clipped from V and 5 bases from J, the junction kept 4 bases outside the gene matches. This CDR3 comprises 14 residues. Germline assignment: CDR1 MNHEY and CDR2 SMNVEV (reference sequence).

A few counts support this clone. This chain links TRBV6-1 with TRBJ1-5, with a tentative D call TRBD1 (5 bases). CDR3 size: 15 residues. In germline, CDR1 is MNHNS, CDR2 SASEGT. The V gene lost 3 bases and the J gene lost 6 bases, with 15 bases spanning the gap. The CDR3 sequence is CASSDWQGFGQPQHF. CDR3 coding DNA: TGTGCCAGCAGTGACTGGCAGGGCTTTGGTCAGCCCCAGCATTTT.

This clone was observed once. The J gene is TRBJ2-2, the V gene TRBV10-1; the D is unclear. The CDR3 has 12 residues. Per germline, CDR1 WNHNN and CDR2 SYGVQD (reference sequence). The germline V and J ends were trimmed by 4 bases and 3 bases, with 3 bases remaining between them. As DNA, the CDR3 is TGCGCCAGCAGTGGCCACACCGGGGAGCTGTTTTTT. Protein product: CASSGHTGELFF.

The chain joins TRBV27 to TRBJ2-1, with D unclear. The germline V and J ends were trimmed by 2 bases and 15 bases, with 17 bases remaining between them. The V gene's germline CDR1 is MNHEY and CDR2 SMNVEV (reference sequence). The CDR3 loop spans 13 amino acids. The CDR3 region has the DNA TGTGCCAGCAGTTTAATCAGCGTGGAGTGGCTGTTCTTC. This translates into CASSLISVEWLFF.

This clone was observed a few times. The same CDR3 also results from other DNA sequences found in this sample. The J gene is TRBJ1-2, the V gene TRBV28; 7 bases are a match to TRBD1. The germline V gene has CDR1 MDHEN and CDR2 SYDVKM. The CDR3 totals 14 residues. V was pared by 5 bases and J by 6 bases, with 9 bases of the junction left unmatched. CDR3 amino acids: CASSPDREIDGYTF. The CDR3 DNA reads TGTGCCAGCAGTCCCGACAGGGAAATTGATGGCTACACCTTC.

This chain connects TRBV30 to TRBJ2-1; TRBD2 might be the D (5 bases). The CDR3 length is 13 residues. Trimming took off 0 bases at V and 7 bases at J, with 10 bases between the two ends. The germline gives CDR1 GTSNPN, CDR2 SVGIG (reference sequence). The CDR3: CAWSVRDKNEQFF. The CDR3 DNA is TGTGCCTGGAGTGTACGGGATAAAAATGAGCAGTTCTTC.

The chain joins TRBV2 to TRBJ2-5; D possibly corresponds to TRBD1 (6 bases). Trimming shortened V by 10 bases and J by 1 base, and 10 bases separated the two germline ends. This CDR3 is built from 12 residues. Germline loops: CDR1 SNHLY, CDR2 FYNNEI. The CDR3 is CAKRGSQETQYF. CDR3 in DNA: TGTGCCAAGAGGGGGTCCCAAGAGACCCAGTACTTC. The complete variable domain, with remaining parts taken from reference TRBV2 and TRBJ2-5, reads EPEVTQTPSHQVTQMGQEVILRCVPISNHLYFYWYRQILGQKVEFLVSFYNNEISEKSEIFDDQFSVERPDGSNFTLKIRSTKLEDSAMYFCAKRGSQETQYFGPGTRLLVL.

The rearrangement joins TRBV9 to TRBJ2-3; D possibly corresponds to TRBD2 (6 bases). CDR1 is SGDLS and CDR2 is YYNGEE in the germline V gene. Trimming removed 3 bases at V and 7 bases at J, with 15 bases between. CDR3 size: 14 residues. The CDR3 sequence: CASSAGLQGYTQYF. The CDR3 nucleotides are TGTGCCAGCAGCGCGGGACTGCAAGGGTATACGCAGTATTTT.

This clone was seen more than once but under ten times. The rearrangement links TRBV27 to TRBJ2-1; D not resolved. This CDR3 contains 13 residues. Germline values: CDR1 MNHEY, CDR2 SMNVEV (reference sequence). V was clipped by 5 bases and J by 2 bases, with 7 bases between them. The CDR3 nucleotides read TGTGCCAGCAGTCTGGGGACCTACAATGAGCAGTTCTTC. Amino acid sequence: CASSLGTYNEQFF.

The rearrangement links TRBV6-4 to TRBJ2-3; unclear D gene. Trimming cost V 0 bases and J 2 bases, with 9 bases left between them. The CDR3 runs 15 residues. Looked up from germline, CDR1 is MRHNA and CDR2 is SNTAGT. This chain's CDR3 is CASSDSGQSTDTQYF. CDR3 nucleotide sequence: TGTGCCAGCAGTGACTCAGGGCAGTCCACAGATACGCAGTATTTT.

The sample holds a few counts of this clone. This rearrangement joins TRBV4-2 to TRBJ1-4; 11 bases agree with TRBD1. Germline CDR1 LGHNA, CDR2 YNFKEQ. Losses at the gene ends were 0 bases for V and 7 bases for J; bases not matched to a gene: 4. This CDR3 region has 16 residues. CDR3 in amino acids: CASSQEHGTGGEKLFF. The CDR3 nucleotides read TGTGCCAGCAGCCAAGAGCACGGGACAGGGGGTGAAAAACTGTTTTTT.

This clone was observed a single time. CDR3 sequence reads: CASSQDRAYEQYF. The CDR3 nucleotides are TGTGCCAGCAGTCAGGACAGGGCCTACGAGCAGTACTTC. The genes are TRBV28 and TRBJ2-7; 8 nucleotides agree with TRBD1. The junction had 2 bases not matched to a gene; V was cut back by 5 bases and J by 2 bases. The germline CDR1 and CDR2 sequences are MDHEN and SYDVKM. This CDR3 spans 13 amino acids.

The rearrangement joins TRBV4-1 to TRBJ1-4, with 8 bases identical to TRBD1. Germline loops: CDR1 MGHRA, CDR2 YSYEKL. The V gene end was trimmed by 1 base and the J gene end by 8 bases; junction bases not matched to a gene: 12. This CDR3 is 17 amino acids long. This CDR3 reads CASSQGFQGASREKLFF. CDR3 nucleotide sequence: TGCGCCAGCAGCCAAGGCTTCCAGGGGGCAAGTAGGGAAAAACTGTTTTTT.

The CDR3 nucleotides are TGTGCCAGCAAGGACAACAATCAGCCCCAGCATTTT. Encoded protein: CASKDNNQPQHF. The rearrangement uses TRBV2 and TRBJ1-5; D is perhaps TRBD1 (5 bases). V lost 7 bases, J lost 3 bases, and 7 bases lay in between. The CDR3 covers 12 residues. Germline V gene lookup returns CDR1 SNHLY and CDR2 FYNNEI.

The rearrangement uses TRBV5-4 and TRBJ1-2; 7 nucleotides agree with TRBD1. V shed 2 bases, J shed 0 bases, and the junction held 1 base outside the gene matches. The length of the CDR3 is 14 residues. The germline V gene has CDR1 SGHNT and CDR2 YYREEE (reference sequence). The DNA for the CDR3 is TGTGCCAGCAGCTTTCAGGGGGCTAACTATGGCTACACCTTC. It is translated as CASSFQGANYGYTF.

This clone was counted a single time. V and J are TRBV11-3 and TRBJ2-3, with TRBD2 matching over 11 bases. The CDR3 is 16 amino acids. V shed 4 bases, J shed 5 bases, and the junction held 8 bases outside the gene matches. Germline loops: CDR1 SGHNT, CDR2 YENEEA. The CDR3 DNA is TGTGCCAGCAGCTCATTAGCGGGGGGGCAAGAAGATACGCAGTATTTT. Its protein is CASSSLAGGQEDTQYF.